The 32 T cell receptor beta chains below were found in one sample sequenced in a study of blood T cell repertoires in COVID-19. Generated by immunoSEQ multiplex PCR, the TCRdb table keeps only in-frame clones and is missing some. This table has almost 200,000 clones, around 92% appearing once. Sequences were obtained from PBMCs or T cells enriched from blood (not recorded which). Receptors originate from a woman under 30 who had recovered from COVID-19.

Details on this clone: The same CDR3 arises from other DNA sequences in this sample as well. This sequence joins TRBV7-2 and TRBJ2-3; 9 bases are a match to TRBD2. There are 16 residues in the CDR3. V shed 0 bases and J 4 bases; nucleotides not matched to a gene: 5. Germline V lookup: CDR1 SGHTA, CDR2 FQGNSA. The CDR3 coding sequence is TGTGCCAGCAGCTTAGCCTTGCGGGGGGGAGCAGATACGCAGTATTTT. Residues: CASSLALRGGADTQYF.

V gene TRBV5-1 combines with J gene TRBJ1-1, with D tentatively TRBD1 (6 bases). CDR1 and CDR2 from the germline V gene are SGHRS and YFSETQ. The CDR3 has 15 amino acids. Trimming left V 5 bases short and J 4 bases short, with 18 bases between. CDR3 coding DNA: TGCGCCAGCAGTACAGCCGACAGGTTTGGCACTGAAGCTTTCTTT. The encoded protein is CASSTADRFGTEAFF.

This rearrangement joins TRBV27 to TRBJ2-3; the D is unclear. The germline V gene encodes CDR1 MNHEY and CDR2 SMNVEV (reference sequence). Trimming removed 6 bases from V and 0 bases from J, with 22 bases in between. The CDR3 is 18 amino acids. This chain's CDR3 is CASRSRGSGVVSTDTQYF. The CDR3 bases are TGTGCCAGCAGGTCGAGAGGTTCCGGAGTAGTGAGCACAGATACGCAGTATTTT.

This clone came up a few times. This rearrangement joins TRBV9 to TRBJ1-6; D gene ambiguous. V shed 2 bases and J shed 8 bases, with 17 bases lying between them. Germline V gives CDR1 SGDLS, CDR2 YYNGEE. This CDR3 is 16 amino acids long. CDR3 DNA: TGTGCCAGCAGCGTCTCCGCCTGGCCGAGGGATTCACCCCTCCACTTT. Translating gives CASSVSAWPRDSPLHF.

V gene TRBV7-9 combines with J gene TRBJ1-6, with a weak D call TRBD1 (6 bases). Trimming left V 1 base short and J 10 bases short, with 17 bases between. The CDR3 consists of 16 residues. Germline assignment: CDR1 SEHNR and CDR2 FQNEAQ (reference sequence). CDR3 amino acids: CASSLVGGRGGSPLHF. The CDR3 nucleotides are TGTGCCAGCAGCTTAGTTGGGGGGCGCGGGGGATCACCCCTCCACTTT.

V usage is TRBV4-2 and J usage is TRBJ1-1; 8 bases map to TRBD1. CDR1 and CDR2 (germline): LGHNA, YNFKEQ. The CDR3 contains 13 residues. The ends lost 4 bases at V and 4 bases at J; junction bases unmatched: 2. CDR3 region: CASSPGGTTEAFF. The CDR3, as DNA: TGTGCCAGCAGCCCAGGGGGCACCACTGAAGCTTTCTTT.

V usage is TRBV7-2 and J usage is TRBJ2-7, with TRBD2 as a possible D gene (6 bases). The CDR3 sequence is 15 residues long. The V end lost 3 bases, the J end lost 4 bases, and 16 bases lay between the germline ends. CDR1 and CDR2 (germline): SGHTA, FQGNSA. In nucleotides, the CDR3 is TGTGCCAGCAGCTTGTCCTCGGGGGTAATGTACGAGCAGTACTTC. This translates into CASSLSSGVMYEQYF.

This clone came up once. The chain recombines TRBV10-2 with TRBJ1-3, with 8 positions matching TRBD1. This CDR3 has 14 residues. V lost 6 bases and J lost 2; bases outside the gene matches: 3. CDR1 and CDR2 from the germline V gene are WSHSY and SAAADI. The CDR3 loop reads CASSIQGAGNTIYF. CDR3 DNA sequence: TGCGCCAGCAGCATACAGGGGGCTGGAAACACCATATATTTT.

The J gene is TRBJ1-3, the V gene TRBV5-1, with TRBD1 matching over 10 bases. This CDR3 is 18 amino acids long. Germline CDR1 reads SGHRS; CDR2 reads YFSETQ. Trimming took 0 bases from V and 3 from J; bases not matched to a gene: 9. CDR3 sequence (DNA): TGCGCCAGCAGCTTGGAACCGGGACAGGGGATATTTGGAAACACCATATATTTT. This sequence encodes CASSLEPGQGIFGNTIYF.

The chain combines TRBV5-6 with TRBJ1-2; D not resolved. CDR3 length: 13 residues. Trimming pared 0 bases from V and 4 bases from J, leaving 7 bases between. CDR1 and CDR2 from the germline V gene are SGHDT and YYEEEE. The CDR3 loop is CASSLDSLYGYTF. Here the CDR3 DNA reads TGTGCCAGCAGCTTGGACAGCCTCTATGGCTACACCTTC.

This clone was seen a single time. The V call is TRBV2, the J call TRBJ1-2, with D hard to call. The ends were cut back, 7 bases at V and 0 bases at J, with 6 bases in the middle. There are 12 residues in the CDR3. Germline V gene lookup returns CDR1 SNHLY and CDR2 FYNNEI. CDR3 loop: CASTLTNYGYTF. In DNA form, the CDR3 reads TGTGCCAGCACACTGACTAACTATGGCTACACCTTC.

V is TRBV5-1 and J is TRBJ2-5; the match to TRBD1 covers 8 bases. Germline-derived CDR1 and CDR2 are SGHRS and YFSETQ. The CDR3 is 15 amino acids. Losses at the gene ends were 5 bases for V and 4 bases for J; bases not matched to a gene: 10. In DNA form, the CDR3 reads TGCGCCAGCAGTACCACAGGGGGGAAAGCAGAGACCCAGTACTTC. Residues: CASSTTGGKAETQYF.

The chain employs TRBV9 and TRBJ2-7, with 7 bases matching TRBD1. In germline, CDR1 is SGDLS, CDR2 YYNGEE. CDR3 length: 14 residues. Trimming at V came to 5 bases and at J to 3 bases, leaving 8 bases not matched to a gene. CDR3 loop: CASSPTGQSYEQYF. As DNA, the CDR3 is TGTGCCAGCAGTCCAACGGGACAGAGCTACGAGCAGTACTTC.

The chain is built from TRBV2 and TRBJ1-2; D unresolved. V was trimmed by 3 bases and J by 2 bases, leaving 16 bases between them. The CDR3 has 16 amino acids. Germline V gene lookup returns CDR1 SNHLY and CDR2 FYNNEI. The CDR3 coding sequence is TGTGCCAGCAGTGAGGGTACAGCTTTTTCGAACTATGGCTACACCTTC. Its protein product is CASSEGTAFSNYGYTF.

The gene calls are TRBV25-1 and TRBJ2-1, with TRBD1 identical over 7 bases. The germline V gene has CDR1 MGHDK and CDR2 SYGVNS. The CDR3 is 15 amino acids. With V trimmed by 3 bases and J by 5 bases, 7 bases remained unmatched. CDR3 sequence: CASSDPGQTHNEQFF. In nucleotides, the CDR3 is TGTGCCAGCAGTGACCCGGGACAGACCCACAATGAGCAGTTCTTC.

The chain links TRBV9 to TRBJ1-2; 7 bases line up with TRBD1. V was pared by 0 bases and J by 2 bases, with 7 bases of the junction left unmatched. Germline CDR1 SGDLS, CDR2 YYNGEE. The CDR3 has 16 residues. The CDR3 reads CASSVGSTGANYGYTF. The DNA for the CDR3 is TGTGCCAGCAGCGTAGGCTCTACAGGGGCCAACTATGGCTACACCTTC.

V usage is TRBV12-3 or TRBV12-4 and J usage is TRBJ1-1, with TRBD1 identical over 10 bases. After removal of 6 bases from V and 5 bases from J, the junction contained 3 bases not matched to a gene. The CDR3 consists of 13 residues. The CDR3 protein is CASSPDRGTEAFF. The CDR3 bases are TGTGCCAGCAGCCCGGACAGGGGGACTGAAGCTTTCTTT.

In DNA, the CDR3 is TGTGCCAGCAGTGGGGCTTCCCTAAATCAGCCCCAGCATTTT. Translated: CASSGASLNQPQHF. The chain carries TRBV6-6 and TRBJ1-5; tentative D call: TRBD1 (5 bases). The CDR3 spans 14 residues. V lost 5 bases and J 4 bases, leaving 12 bases between the germline ends. Germline V lookup: CDR1 MNHNY, CDR2 SVGAGI (reference sequence).

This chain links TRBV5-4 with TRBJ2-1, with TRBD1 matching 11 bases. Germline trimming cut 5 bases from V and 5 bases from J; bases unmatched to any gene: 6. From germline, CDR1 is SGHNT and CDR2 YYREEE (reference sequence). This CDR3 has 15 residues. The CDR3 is CASSQGGQGDNEQFF. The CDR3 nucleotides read TGTGCCAGCAGTCAGGGGGGACAGGGGGACAATGAGCAGTTCTTC.

In DNA form, the CDR3 reads TGTGCCAGCAGTGGACAACTGAACACTGAAGCTTTCTTT. Protein sequence: CASSGQLNTEAFF. The chain uses TRBV12-3 or TRBV12-4 and TRBJ1-1; D might be TRBD1 (5 bases). The ends were cut back, 5 bases at V and 0 bases at J, with 7 bases in the middle. CDR3 size: 13 residues.

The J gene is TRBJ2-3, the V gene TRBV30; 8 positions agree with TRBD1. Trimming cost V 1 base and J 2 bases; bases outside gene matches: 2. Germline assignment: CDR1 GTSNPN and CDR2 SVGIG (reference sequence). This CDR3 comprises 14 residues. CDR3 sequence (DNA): TGTGCCTGGAGTGAGGGACAGGTCACAGATACGCAGTATTTT. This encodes CAWSEGQVTDTQYF.

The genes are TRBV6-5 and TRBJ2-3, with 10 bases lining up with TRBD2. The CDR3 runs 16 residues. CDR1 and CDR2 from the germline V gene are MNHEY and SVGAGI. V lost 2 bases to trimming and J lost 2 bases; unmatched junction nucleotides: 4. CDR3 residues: CASSYMTSGFTDTQYF. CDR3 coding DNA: TGTGCCAGCAGTTACATGACTAGCGGGTTCACAGATACGCAGTATTTT.

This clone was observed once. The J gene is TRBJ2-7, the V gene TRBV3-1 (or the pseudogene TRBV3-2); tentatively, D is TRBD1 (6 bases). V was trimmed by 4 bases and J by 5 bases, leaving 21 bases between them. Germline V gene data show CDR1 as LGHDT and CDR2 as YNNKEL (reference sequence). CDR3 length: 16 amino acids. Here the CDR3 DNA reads TGTGCCAGCAGCCCAGGGGCCCTTTCCCCATTTGACGAGCAGTACTTC. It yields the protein CASSPGALSPFDEQYF.

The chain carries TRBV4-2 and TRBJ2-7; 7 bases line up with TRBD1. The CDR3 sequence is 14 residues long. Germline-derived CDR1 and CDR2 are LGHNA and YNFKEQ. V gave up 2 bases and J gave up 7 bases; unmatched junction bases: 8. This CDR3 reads CASSQQGVSQEQYF. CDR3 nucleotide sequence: TGTGCCAGCAGCCAACAGGGGGTATCACAAGAGCAGTACTTC.

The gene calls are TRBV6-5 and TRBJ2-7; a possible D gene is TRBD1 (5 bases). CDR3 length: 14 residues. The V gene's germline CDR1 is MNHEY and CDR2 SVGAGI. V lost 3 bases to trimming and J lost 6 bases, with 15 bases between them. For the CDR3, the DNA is TGTGCCAGCAGTTATGGGGCAGGGTTTAGCGAGCAGTACTTC. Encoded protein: CASSYGAGFSEQYF.

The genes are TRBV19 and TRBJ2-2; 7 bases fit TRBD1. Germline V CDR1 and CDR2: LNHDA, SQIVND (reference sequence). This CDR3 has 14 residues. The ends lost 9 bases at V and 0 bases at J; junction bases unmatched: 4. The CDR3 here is CASRQGSNTGELFF. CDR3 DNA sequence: TGTGCCAGCCGACAGGGTTCGAACACCGGGGAGCTGTTTTTT. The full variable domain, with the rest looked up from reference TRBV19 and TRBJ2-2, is DGGITQSPKYLFRKEGQNVTLSCEQNLNHDAMYWYRQDPGQGLRLIYYSQIVNDFQKGDIAEGYSVSREKKESFPLTVTSAQKNPTAFYLCASRQGSNTGELFFGEGSRLTVL.

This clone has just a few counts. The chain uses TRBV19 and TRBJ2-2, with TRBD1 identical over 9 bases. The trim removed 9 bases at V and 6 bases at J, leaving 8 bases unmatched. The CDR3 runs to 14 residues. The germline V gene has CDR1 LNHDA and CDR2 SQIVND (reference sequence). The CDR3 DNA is TGTGCCAGCTCGGACAGGGGAGACCCCGGGGAGCTGTTTTTT. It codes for CASSDRGDPGELFF.

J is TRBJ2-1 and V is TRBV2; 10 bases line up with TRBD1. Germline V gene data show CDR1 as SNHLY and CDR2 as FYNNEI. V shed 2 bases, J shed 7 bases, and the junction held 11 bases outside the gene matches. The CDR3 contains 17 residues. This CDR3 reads CASSELWRGQGVNEQFF. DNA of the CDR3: TGTGCCAGCAGTGAATTGTGGAGAGGACAGGGGGTGAATGAGCAGTTCTTC.

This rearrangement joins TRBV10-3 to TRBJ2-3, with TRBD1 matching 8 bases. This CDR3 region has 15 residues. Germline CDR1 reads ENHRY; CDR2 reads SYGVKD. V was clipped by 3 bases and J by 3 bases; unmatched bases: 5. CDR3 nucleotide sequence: TGTGCCATCAGTGATAGTCAGGGGGCTACAGATACGCAGTATTTT. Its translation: CAISDSQGATDTQYF.

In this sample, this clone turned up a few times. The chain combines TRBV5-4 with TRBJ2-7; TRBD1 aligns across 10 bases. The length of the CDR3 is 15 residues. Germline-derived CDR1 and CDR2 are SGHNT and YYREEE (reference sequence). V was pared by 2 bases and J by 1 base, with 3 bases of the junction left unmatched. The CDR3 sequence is CASSLGGQGSYEQYF. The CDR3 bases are TGTGCCAGCAGCTTAGGGGGACAGGGGTCCTACGAGCAGTACTTC.

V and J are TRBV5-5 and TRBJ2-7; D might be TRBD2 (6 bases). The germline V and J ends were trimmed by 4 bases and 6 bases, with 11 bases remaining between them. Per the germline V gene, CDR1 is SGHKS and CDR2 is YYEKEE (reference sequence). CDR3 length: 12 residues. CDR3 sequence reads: CASSPGESEQYF. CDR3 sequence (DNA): TGTGCCAGCAGCCCGGGGGAGTCCGAGCAGTACTTC.

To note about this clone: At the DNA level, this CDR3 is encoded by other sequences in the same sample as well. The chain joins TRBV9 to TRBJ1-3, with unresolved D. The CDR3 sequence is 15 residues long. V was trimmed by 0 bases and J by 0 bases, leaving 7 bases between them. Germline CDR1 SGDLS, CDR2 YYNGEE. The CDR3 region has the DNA TGTGCCAGCAGCGTAGGTAGCGGCTCTGGAAACACCATATATTTT. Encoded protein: CASSVGSGSGNTIYF.